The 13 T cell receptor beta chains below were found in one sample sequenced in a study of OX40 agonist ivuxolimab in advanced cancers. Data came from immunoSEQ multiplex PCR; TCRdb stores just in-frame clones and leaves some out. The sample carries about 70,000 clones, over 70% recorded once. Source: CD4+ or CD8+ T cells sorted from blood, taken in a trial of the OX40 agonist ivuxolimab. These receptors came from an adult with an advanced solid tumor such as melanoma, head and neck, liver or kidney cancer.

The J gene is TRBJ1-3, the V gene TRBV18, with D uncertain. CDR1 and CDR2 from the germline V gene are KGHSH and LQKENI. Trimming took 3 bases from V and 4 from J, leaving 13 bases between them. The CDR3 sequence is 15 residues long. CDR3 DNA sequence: TGTGCCAGCTCACCTTCGCCGCATGAAGGAAACACCATATATTTT. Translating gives CASSPSPHEGNTIYF.

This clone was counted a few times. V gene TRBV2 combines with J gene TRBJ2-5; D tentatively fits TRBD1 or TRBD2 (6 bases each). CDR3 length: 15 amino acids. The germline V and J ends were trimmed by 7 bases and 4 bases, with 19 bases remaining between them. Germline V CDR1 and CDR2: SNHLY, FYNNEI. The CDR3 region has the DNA TGTGCCAGCACCTTCTTCGGGGGCAGGGGAGAGACCCAGTACTTC. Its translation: CASTFFGGRGETQYF.

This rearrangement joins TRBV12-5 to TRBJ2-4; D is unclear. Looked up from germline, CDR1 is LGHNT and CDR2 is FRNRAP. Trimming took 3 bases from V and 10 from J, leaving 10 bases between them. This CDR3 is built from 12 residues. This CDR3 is CASGFGPLIQYF. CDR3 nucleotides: TGTGCTAGTGGTTTCGGACCGCTTATTCAGTACTTC.

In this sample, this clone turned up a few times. The chain's CDR3 is CASSQDAQRDWGNEQFF. CDR3 coding DNA: TGTGCCAGCAGCCAAGATGCCCAGCGGGACTGGGGCAATGAGCAGTTCTTC. The chain has TRBV4-2 and TRBJ2-1; 7 bases agree with TRBD2. Germline V CDR1 and CDR2: LGHNA, YNFKEQ. This CDR3 comprises 17 residues. Losses at the gene ends were 0 bases for V and 6 bases for J; bases not matched to a gene: 11.

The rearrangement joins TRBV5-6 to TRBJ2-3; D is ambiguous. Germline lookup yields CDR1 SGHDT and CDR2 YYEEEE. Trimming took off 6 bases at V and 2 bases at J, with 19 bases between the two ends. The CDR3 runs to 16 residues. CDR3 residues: CASKNGPRNYTDTQYF. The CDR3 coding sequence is TGTGCCAGCAAGAACGGGCCACGAAATTACACAGATACGCAGTATTTT.

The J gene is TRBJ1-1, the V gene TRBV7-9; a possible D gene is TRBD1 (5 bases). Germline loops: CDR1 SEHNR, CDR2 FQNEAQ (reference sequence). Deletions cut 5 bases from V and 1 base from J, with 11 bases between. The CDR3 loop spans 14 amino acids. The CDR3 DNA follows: TGTGCCAGCAGCCCCGGGACCACGAACACTGAAGCTTTCTTT. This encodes CASSPGTTNTEAFF.

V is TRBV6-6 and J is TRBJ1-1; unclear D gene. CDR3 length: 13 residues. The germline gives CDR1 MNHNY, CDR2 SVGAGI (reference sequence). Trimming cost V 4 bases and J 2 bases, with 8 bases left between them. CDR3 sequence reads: CASSSSENTEAFF. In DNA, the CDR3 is TGTGCCAGCAGTTCCTCGGAAAACACTGAAGCTTTCTTT.

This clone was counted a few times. The CDR3 coding sequence is TGTGCCAGCAGTAAACATGGTATCAATGAAAAACTGTTTTTT. This sequence encodes CASSKHGINEKLFF. The genes are TRBV6-1 and TRBJ1-4; D unclear. The length of the CDR3 is 14 residues. The germline gives CDR1 MNHNS, CDR2 SASEGT. Between the trimmed V and J ends, which lost 5 bases and 5 bases, there was a span of 12 bases.

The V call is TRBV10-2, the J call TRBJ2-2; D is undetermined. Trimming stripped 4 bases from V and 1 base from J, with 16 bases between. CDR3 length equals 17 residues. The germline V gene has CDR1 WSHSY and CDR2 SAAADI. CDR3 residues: CASSGSADYQNTGELFF. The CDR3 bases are TGCGCCAGCAGTGGGTCGGCGGATTATCAGAACACCGGGGAGCTGTTTTTT.

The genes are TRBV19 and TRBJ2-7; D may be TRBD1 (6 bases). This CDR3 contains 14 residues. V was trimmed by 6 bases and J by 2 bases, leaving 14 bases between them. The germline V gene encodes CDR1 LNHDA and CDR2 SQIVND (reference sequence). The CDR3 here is CASRPGTPTYEQYF. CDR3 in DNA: TGTGCCAGTAGACCCGGGACACCCACCTACGAGCAGTACTTC. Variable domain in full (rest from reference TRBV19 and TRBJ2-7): DGGITQSPKYLFRKEGQNVTLSCEQNLNHDAMYWYRQDPGQGLRLIYYSQIVNDFQKGDIAEGYSVSREKKESFPLTVTSAQKNPTAFYLCASRPGTPTYEQYFGPGTRLTVT.

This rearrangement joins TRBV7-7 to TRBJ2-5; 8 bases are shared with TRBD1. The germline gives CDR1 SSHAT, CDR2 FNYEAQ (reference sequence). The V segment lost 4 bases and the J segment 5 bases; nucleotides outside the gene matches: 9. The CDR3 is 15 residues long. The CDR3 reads CASSWSSGGVETQYF. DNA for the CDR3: TGTGCCAGCAGCTGGTCCTCAGGGGGCGTGGAGACCCAGTACTTC.

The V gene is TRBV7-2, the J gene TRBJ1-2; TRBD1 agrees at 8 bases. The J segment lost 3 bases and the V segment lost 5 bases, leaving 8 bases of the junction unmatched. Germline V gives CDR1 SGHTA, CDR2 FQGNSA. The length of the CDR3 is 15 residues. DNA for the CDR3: TGTGCCAGCAGCCCTGGACAGGGCGCCGACTATGGCTACACCTTC. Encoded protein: CASSPGQGADYGYTF. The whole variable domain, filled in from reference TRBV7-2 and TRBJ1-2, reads GAGVSQSPSNKVTEKGKDVELRCDPISGHTALYWYRQSLGQGLEFLIYFQGNSAPDKSGLPSDRFSAERTGGSVSTLTIQRTQQEDSAVYLCASSPGQGADYGYTFGSGTRLTVV.

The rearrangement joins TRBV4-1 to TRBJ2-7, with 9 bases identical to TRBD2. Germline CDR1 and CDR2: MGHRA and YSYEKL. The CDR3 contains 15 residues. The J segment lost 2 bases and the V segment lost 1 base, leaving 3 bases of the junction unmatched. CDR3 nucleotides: TGCGCCAGCAGCCAAGGACTAGCGGTGGCCTACGAGCAGTACTTC. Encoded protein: CASSQGLAVAYEQYF.